The 8 T cell receptor beta chains reported below all come from one sample, sequenced in a study of shared clonotypes between healthy human individuals. Assay used: immunoSEQ multiplex PCR; TCRdb lists only in-frame clones, some missing. The sample records roughly 1 million clones, more than 75% being singletons. Sequencing used memory CD4+ T cells from PBMCs. Subset described: CD45RA-negative fraction. The receptor set was obtained from a man aged 18 to 29 in good health. Some clones in this sample may be carry-over from other donors' samples.

This chain links TRBV4-2 with TRBJ2-7; possible D gene TRBD1, 5 bases. The germline V gene encodes CDR1 LGHNA and CDR2 YNFKEQ. V lost 1 base and J lost 6, with 13 bases in between. There are 14 residues in the CDR3. CDR3 sequence: CASSQGGLFGEQYF. Written as DNA, the CDR3 is TGTGCCAGCAGCCAAGGGGGCCTTTTCGGCGAGCAGTACTTC.

CDR3 protein: CSARDAGSQHF. The CDR3 coding sequence is TGCAGTGCTAGAGATGCGGGATCCCAGCATTTT. The chain recombines TRBV20-1 with TRBJ1-5; no reliable D call. V was clipped by 0 bases and J by 11 bases, with 8 bases between them. CDR1 and CDR2 from the germline V gene are DFQATT and SNEGSKA (reference sequence). The CDR3 runs to 11 residues.

V and J are TRBV29-1 and TRBJ2-4; the D gene is possibly TRBD2 (5 bases). Trimming pared 6 bases from V and 4 bases from J, leaving 19 bases between. The germline gives CDR1 SQVTM, CDR2 ANQGSEA. This CDR3 contains 15 residues. CDR3 sequence reads: CSVFRGRADKNIQYF. CDR3 in DNA: TGCAGCGTCTTTCGAGGGAGAGCGGATAAAAACATTCAGTACTTC.

The V and J genes are TRBV11-3 and TRBJ2-1, with D hard to call. CDR1 and CDR2 from the germline V gene are SGHNT and YENEEA. With 5 bases removed from V and 0 bases from J, the gap between germline ends came to 11 bases. The CDR3 extends over 15 amino acids. The chain's CDR3 is CASSPGDSSYNEQFF. The CDR3 nucleotides read TGTGCCAGCAGCCCGGGCGATAGCTCCTACAATGAGCAGTTCTTC.

The gene calls are TRBV5-1 and TRBJ2-1; no reliable D call. V lost 6 bases, J lost 5 bases, and 12 bases lay in between. Germline-derived CDR1 and CDR2 are SGHRS and YFSETQ. This CDR3 region has 13 residues. The CDR3 spells CASTMNRNNEQFF. The CDR3 region has the DNA TGCGCCAGCACCATGAACAGAAACAATGAGCAGTTCTTC.

The chain employs TRBV9 and TRBJ1-6; D is unresolved. Between the trimmed V and J ends, which lost 3 bases and 5 bases, there was a span of 18 bases. This CDR3 is built from 17 residues. CDR1 SGDLS and CDR2 YYNGEE come from the germline V gene. The CDR3 nucleotides are TGTGCCAGCAGCGAAACCCCATGGGCAGGAGATAATTCACCCCTCCACTTT. Protein: CASSETPWAGDNSPLHF. The variable domain in full, completed from reference TRBV9 and TRBJ1-6, reads DSGVTQTPKHLITATGQRVTLRCSPRSGDLSVYWYQQSLDQGLQFLIQYYNGEERAKGNILERFSAQQFPDLHSELNLSSLELGDSALYFCASSETPWAGDNSPLHFGNGTRLTVT.

The chain uses TRBV13 and TRBJ2-7; D tentatively fits TRBD1 or TRBD2 (5 bases each). The CDR3 has 15 residues. The V end lost 4 bases, the J end lost 3 bases, and 16 bases lay between the germline ends. Germline lookup yields CDR1 PRHDT and CDR2 FYEKMQ (reference sequence). The CDR3 DNA follows: TGTGCCAGCAGCTACGACCGGGACGGACTCTACGAGCAGTACTTC. It encodes CASSYDRDGLYEQYF.

The table lists this clone with a few counts. The chain uses TRBV18 and TRBJ1-5; TRBD1 matches at 7 bases. The CDR3 runs 15 residues. Germline V gene sequence: CDR1 KGHSH, CDR2 LQKENI. The trim removed 3 bases at V and 4 bases at J, leaving 6 bases unmatched. The chain's CDR3 is CASSPQGQLNQPQHF. The DNA for the CDR3 is TGTGCCAGCTCACCGCAGGGACAGTTAAATCAGCCCCAGCATTTT.